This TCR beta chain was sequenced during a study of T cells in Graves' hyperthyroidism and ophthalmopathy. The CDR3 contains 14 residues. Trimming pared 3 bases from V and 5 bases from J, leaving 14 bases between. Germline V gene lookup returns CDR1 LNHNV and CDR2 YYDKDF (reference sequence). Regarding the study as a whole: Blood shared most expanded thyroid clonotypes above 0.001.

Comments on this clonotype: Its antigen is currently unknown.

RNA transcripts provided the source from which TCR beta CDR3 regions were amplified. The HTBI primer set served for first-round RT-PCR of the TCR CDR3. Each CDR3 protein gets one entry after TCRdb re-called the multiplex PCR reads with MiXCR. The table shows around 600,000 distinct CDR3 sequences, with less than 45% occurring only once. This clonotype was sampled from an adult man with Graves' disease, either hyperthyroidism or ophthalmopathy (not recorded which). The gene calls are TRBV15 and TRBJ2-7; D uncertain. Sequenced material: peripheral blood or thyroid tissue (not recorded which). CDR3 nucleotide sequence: TGTGCCACCAGCAGCTCAGTGTATGGGGACGAGCAGTACTTC. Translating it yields CATSSSVYGDEQYF.